Reported below is one T cell receptor beta chain. Authors' methods: Reference gene primers were amplified, and this amplification served to estimate nucleated cell counts. Clones were sequenced by immunoSEQ multiplex PCR, and TCRdb holds only the in-frame ones, with some missing. V and J calls and clone size are given by that table; D and trimming were obtained from the DNA. This sample has under 140,000 clones, with roughly nine tenths found just once. V was pared by 7 bases and J by 1 base, with 9 bases of the junction left unmatched. Germline V CDR1 and CDR2: MNHEY, SVGAGI. This CDR3 contains 15 residues. This sample was taken from a study of blood T cell repertoires in COVID-19. Looking at the study overall: Italy, Spain and the United States were the sources of the convalescent and acute COVID-19 samples. T cells, B-cell-depleted T cells, or PBMCs provided the cDNA or gDNA that served as material.

The receptor comes from a human donor in a cohort sampled during active COVID-19. J is TRBJ2-7 and V is TRBV6-5, with 8 bases identical to TRBD2. The sequencing sample was made of peripheral blood. Written as DNA, the CDR3 is TGTGCCAGCACCCCCGGCGCGGGGGGTTCCTACGAGCAGTACTTC. It encodes CASTPGAGGSYEQYF.